The following is a T cell receptor beta chain sequence with its context. Antigen: not known. This CDR3 comprises 19 residues. Trimming took 0 bases from V and 0 from J, leaving 21 bases between them. Germline V gene lookup returns CDR1 SGHDT and CDR2 YYEEEE. The data belong to a study of T cell responses to AZD1222 COVID-19 vaccine. Overall study findings and caveats: Donors were largely white British and mainly female; clonal diversity was possibly underestimated. With dominance at 160-218 and 743-854, vaccine-associated CD4 TCRs spanned spike. Elevations in Spike-specific TCR breadth and depth followed administration of two AZD1222 doses.

Sequencing used immunoSEQ multiplex PCR; TCRdb keeps in-frame clones, though not all of them. The sample includes 85,000 to 90,000 clones, about 92% of them seen just once. This TCR derives from an adult who received the AZD1222 COVID-19 vaccine. The sample here was peripheral blood, taken 28 days after the second AZD1222 dose. The V call is TRBV5-6, the J call TRBJ1-1; tentatively, D is TRBD1 (5 bases). CDR3 residues: CASSLGGRGDPTLNTEAFF. For the CDR3, the DNA is TGTGCCAGCAGCTTGGGGGGGAGAGGGGACCCGACTTTGAACACTGAAGCTTTCTTT.